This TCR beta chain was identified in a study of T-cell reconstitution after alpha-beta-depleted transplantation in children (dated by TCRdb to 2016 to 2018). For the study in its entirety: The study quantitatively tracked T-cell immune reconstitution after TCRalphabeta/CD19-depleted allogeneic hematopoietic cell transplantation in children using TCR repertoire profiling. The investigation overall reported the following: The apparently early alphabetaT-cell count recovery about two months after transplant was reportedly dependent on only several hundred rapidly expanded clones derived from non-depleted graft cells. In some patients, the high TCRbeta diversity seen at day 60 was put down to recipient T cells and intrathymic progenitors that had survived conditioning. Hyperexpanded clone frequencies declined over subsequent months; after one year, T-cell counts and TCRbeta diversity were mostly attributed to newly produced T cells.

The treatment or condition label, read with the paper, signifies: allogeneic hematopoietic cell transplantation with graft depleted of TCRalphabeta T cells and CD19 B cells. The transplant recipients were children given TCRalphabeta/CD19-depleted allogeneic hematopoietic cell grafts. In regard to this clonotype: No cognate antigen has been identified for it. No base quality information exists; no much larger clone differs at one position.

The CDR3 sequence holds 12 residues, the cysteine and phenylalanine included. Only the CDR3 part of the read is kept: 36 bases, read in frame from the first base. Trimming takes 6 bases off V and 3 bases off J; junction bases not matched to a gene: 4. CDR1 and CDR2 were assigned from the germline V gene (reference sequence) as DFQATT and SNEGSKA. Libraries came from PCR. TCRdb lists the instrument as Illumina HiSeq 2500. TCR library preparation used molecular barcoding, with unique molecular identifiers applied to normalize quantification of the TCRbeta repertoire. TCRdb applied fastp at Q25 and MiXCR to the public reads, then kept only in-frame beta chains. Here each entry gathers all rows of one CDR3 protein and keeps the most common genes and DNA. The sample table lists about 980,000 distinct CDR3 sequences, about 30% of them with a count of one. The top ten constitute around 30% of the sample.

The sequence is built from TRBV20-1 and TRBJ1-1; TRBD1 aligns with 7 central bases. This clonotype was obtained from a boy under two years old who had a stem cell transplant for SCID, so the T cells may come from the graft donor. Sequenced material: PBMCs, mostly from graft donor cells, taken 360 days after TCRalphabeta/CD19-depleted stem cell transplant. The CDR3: CSATDRYTEAFF. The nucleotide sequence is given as TGCAGTGCGACGGACAGGTACACTGAAGCTTTCTTT.